Below, 11 T cell receptor beta chains from the same sample are listed, as sequenced in a study of metastatic and nonmetastatic thyroid tumors (dated by TCRdb to between 2020 and 2021). None of the patients had been given any treatment before thyroid surgery. Library construction relied on PCR. Instrument on record: Illumina HiSeq 4000. TCRdb passed the public sequencing reads through fastp at Q25 and MiXCR, retaining productive beta sequences. Within this sample are 20,000 to 25,000 clones, with about 11% of them counted one time only. Approximately 8% of the sample goes to the ten largest clones. The specimen sequenced was blood. These TCRs come from a female donor with papillary thyroid cancer or a benign thyroid nodule (not recorded which). Some clones in this sample may be carry-over from other donors' samples.

As for this clone: A read error may explain this, as a much larger clone is one base away. The identical CDR3 is also encoded by other nucleotide sequences in the sample. The genes are TRBV30 and TRBJ2-3, with 11 bases fitting TRBD2. The CDR3 length is 14 residues. The J segment lost 4 bases and the V segment lost 1 base, leaving 1 base of the junction unmatched. The V gene's germline CDR1 is GTSNPN and CDR2 SVGIG (reference sequence). The CDR3 here is CAWSGLAGPDTQYF. The CDR3 nucleotides are TGTGCCTGGAGTGGACTAGCGGGGCCAGATACGCAGTATTTT.

At least ten counts were recorded for this clone. A much larger clone sits a single nucleotide away, making a read error possible. The sample contains more than one DNA sequence encoding this CDR3. The chain employs TRBV6-1 and TRBJ2-4; perhaps TRBD1 as D (5 bases). Germline V lookup: CDR1 MNHNS, CDR2 SASEGT. V was trimmed by 11 bases and J by 6 bases, leaving 20 bases between them. The CDR3 extends over 14 amino acids. The CDR3 sequence is CAGQGGALGNIQYF. The CDR3 DNA reads TGTGCCGGGCAGGGTGGGGCCCTCGGAAACATTCAGTACTTC.

This clone was counted at least ten times. The chain links TRBV10-3 to TRBJ2-1; the D gene is possibly TRBD2 (6 bases). Germline V gene lookup returns CDR1 ENHRY and CDR2 SYGVKD. The CDR3 covers 14 residues. V was shortened by 10 bases and J by 9 bases, with 22 bases between the two germline ends. The CDR3 here is CATTAGRESGEQFF. CDR3 nucleotide sequence: TGTGCCACCACGGCGGGAAGGGAGTCGGGTGAGCAGTTCTTC.

At least ten counts were recorded for this clone. The chain uses TRBV4-2 and TRBJ2-1, with a weak D call TRBD1 (6 bases). The CDR3 loop spans 12 amino acids. The V end was cut by 0 bases, the J end by 10 bases, with 7 bases between. Germline CDR1 LGHNA, CDR2 YNFKEQ. The CDR3 protein is CASSQDRGEQFF. Written as DNA, the CDR3 is TGTGCCAGCAGCCAAGATAGGGGGGAGCAGTTCTTC.

By sample fraction, this clone is medium-sized. V gene TRBV27 combines with J gene TRBJ2-7; D gene uncertain. This CDR3 contains 16 residues. V was trimmed by 1 base and J by 2 bases, leaving 15 bases between them. CDR1 is MNHEY and CDR2 is SMNVEV in the germline V gene (reference sequence). CDR3 amino acids: CASSLLVGLRPYEQYF. The CDR3 nucleotides read TGTGCCAGCAGTTTATTGGTAGGGTTGCGGCCCTACGAGCAGTACTTC.

The gene calls are TRBV27 and TRBJ1-1; D uncertain. The CDR3 loop spans 13 amino acids. With 2 bases removed from V and 0 bases from J, the gap between germline ends came to 4 bases. Germline V gene lookup returns CDR1 MNHEY and CDR2 SMNVEV (reference sequence). CDR3 residues: CASSLNMNTEAFF. The CDR3 nucleotides read TGTGCCAGCAGTTTAAACATGAACACTGAAGCTTTCTTT.

This clone was seen a few times. This chain connects TRBV5-4 to TRBJ2-1, with 10 bases that match TRBD2. The ends lost 1 base at V and 5 bases at J; junction bases unmatched: 3. Looked up from germline, CDR1 is SGHNT and CDR2 is YYREEE (reference sequence). This CDR3 has 15 amino acids. The CDR3 sequence is CASSLIAGGNNEQFF. CDR3 nucleotide sequence: TGTGCCAGCAGCTTGATAGCGGGAGGAAACAATGAGCAGTTCTTC.

This clone was observed many times. The chain has TRBV5-6 and TRBJ2-3; no firm D call. CDR3 length: 13 amino acids. Trimming pared 1 base from V and 1 base from J, leaving 4 bases between. Germline V gives CDR1 SGHDT, CDR2 YYEEEE. CDR3 nucleotides: TGTGCCAGCAGCTTGCCAGGCACAGATACGCAGTATTTT. Its protein is CASSLPGTDTQYF.

This rearrangement joins TRBV27 to TRBJ2-7; tentatively, D is TRBD2 (6 bases). CDR1 is MNHEY and CDR2 is SMNVEV in the germline V gene (reference sequence). The CDR3 has 14 residues. V gave up 2 bases and J gave up 4 bases, with 12 bases separating them. CDR3 sequence (DNA): TGTGCCAGCAGTTTAAGGAGGGAGGTATACGAGCAGTACTTC. The encoded protein is CASSLRREVYEQYF.

The genes are TRBV6-2 or TRBV6-3 and TRBJ1-6; D remains unclear. Trimming cost V 6 bases and J 0 bases, with 12 bases left between them. CDR3 length: 16 amino acids. The germline V gene has CDR1 MNHEY and CDR2 SVGEGT. The CDR3 DNA follows: TGTGCCAGCAGCAGAGACGGAAGCTCCTATAATTCACCCCTCCACTTT. Translation: CASSRDGSSYNSPLHF.

This clone came up many times. The V call is TRBV19, the J call TRBJ1-2, with 9 positions matching TRBD1. The CDR3 covers 16 residues. Germline V gene sequence: CDR1 LNHDA, CDR2 SQIVND (reference sequence). V was clipped by 4 bases and J by 3 bases; unmatched bases: 9. The CDR3 coding sequence is TGTGCCAGTAGTACGACGAACAGGGGGCGCGACTATGGCTACACCTTC. As protein: CASSTTNRGRDYGYTF.